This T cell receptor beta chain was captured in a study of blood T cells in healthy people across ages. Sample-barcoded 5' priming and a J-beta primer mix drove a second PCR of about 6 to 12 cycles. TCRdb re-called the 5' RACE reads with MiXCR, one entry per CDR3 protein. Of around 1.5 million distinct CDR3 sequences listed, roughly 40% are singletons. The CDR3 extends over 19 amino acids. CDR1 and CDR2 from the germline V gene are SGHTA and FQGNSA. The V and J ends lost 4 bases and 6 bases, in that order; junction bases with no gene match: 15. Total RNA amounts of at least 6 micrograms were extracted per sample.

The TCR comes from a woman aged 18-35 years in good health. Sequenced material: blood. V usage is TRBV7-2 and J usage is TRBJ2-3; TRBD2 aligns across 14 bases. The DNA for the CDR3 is TGTGCCAGCAGCTACCCGACTAGCGGGAGGGGCGACCGGCGGGATACGCAGTATTTT. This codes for CASSYPTSGRGDRRDTQYF.